This T cell receptor beta chain was observed in a study of human T cells and chemical hapten exposure. The time point is: patch test 1, 2 weeks after DPC sensitization. Treatment denoted: therapeutic diphenylcyclopropenone sensitization with weekly scalp DPC. A note on this clonotype: Its matching antigen is unknown.

In the study's own analysis: Per sample, the median was around 96,000 TCRs, with values from around 25,000 to 690,000. Via MiXCR, TCRdb re-called the RACE reads, giving one row per CDR3 protein. TCRdb's processing, not the authors' own work, is the source of the V and J calls. The sample lists some 120,000 distinct CDR3 sequences; over 10% were seen once. This CDR3 spans 13 amino acids. Trimming removed 7 bases from V and 5 bases from J; junction bases left unmatched: 8. The germline gives CDR1 LNHDA, CDR2 SQIVND (reference sequence). Study-level findings and limits: Versus controls, expanded TCRs had significantly more large CDR3 similarity clusters. PT1 expanded TCR numbers rose with patch test score.

The rearrangement uses TRBV19 and TRBJ2-7; TRBD1 matches at 7 bases. The input for sequencing was whole blood, taken in connection with sensitization to the hapten diphenylcyclopropenone (DPC). This sequence was found in a woman in her fifties or sixties with alopecia areata. Some clones in this sample may be carry-over from other donors' samples. The CDR3 here is CASNPRTGHEQYF. CDR3 in DNA: TGTGCCAGTAACCCCCGGACAGGCCACGAGCAGTACTTC.